The sequence of this T cell receptor beta chain was determined in a study of T cells in narcolepsy. Study-wide context: Patients with NT1 or NT2 and healthy control donors were enrolled. Whole-study results and caveats: HCRT-specific and TRIB2-specific autoreactive clonotypes appeared among same-patient CSF and blood CD4+ clonotypes. Some memory CD4+ repertoires had no autoreactive clone sequences. Healthy controls reportedly lacked the autoreactive clonotypes serially found in patients' blood.

In regard to this clone: Its matching antigen is unknown.

TCRdb's copy holds only in-frame clones and misses some; the assay was immunoSEQ multiplex PCR. Here the sample spans some 29,000 clones, 70% to 90% being singletons. The sample taken for sequencing was memory (CD45RA-) CD4+ T cells from blood. This sequence was found in a human donor in good health.

CDR3 sequence reads: CATSRDRNTEAFF. CDR3 sequence (DNA): TGTGCCACCTCTAGGGACAGGAACACTGAAGCTTTCTTT. The chain links TRBV11-2 to TRBJ1-1; TRBD1 aligns across 7 bases. V trimming: 10 bases; J trimming: 1 base; junction bases outside the gene matches: 6. The CDR3 is made up of 13 amino acids. Germline V lookup: CDR1 SGHAT, CDR2 FQNNGV.